What follows is one TCR beta chain and its context. Its target is not known. The PCR employed 60 Vbeta primers together with 13 Jbeta primers. TCRdb's table, derived via immunoSEQ multiplex PCR, lists solely in-frame clones and lacks some. The sample lists fewer than 150,000 clones; 82% were seen once. These data belong to a study of cytomegalovirus exposure and HLA in healthy donors. The study, taken as a whole, reports: Overall, 164 TCR beta chains were annotated as cytomegalovirus-associated. Rarity held for most TCR sequences, but there were some public TCRs that occurred in many donors. Researchers reported in a later analysis that a missense DCLRE1C variant was tied to TCR beta V- and J-gene trimming. According to an earlier analysis, most TCR beta V segments yielded productive rearrangements about 90% or about 30% of the time.

The CDR3 has 16 residues. The germline V and J ends were trimmed by 0 bases and 2 bases, with 13 bases remaining between them. The germline gives CDR1 SGDLS, CDR2 YYNGEE. The clonotype was recovered from a male donor in good health and CMV-seronegative. The chain is built from TRBV9 and TRBJ2-3; a weak D match, TRBD1 (6 bases). Sequenced sample: PBMCs. The CDR3 nucleotides are TGTGCCAGCAGCGTAGCTTGGAAGGGGGTCACAGATACGCAGTATTTT. This codes for CASSVAWKGVTDTQYF.